This TCR beta chain was observed in a study of cytomegalovirus exposure and HLA in healthy donors. Whole-study results and caveats: Later analysis demonstrated an association between a missense DCLRE1C variant and TCR beta V- and J-gene trimming. The only immune exposure information that was available was CMV serostatus. The study listed around 150 cytomegalovirus-associated TCR beta chains.

Worth noting for this clone: The target antigen is unknown.

Vbeta (60) and Jbeta (13) primers were used in the PCR. Only in-frame clones appear in the TCRdb table, and some are missing; sequencing was by immunoSEQ multiplex PCR. The table has around 140,000 clones, 76% seen once. Sequencing was carried out using PBMCs. This TCR was recovered from a man in his forties in good health and CMV-seronegative.

CDR3 DNA sequence: TGTGCCAGCAGTGAGCGGGGGGGCCCATACAATGAGCAGTTCTTC. It translates to CASSERGGPYNEQFF. The V gene is TRBV6-4, the J gene TRBJ2-1, with 9 bases matching TRBD2. The CDR3 covers 15 residues. Germline assignment: CDR1 MRHNA and CDR2 SNTAGT. Germline trimming cut 3 bases from V and 4 bases from J; bases unmatched to any gene: 4.